This T cell receptor beta chain was identified in a study of blood T cell repertoires in COVID-19. Assay used: immunoSEQ multiplex PCR; TCRdb lists only in-frame clones, some missing. Among about 64,000 clones, 90% were seen once, and the ten largest hold about 9.1%. CDR3 length: 21 residues. The rearrangement joins TRBV21-1 to TRBJ2-3; the D call in the table, TRBD2, was not verified against the DNA. TRBV21-1 is a pseudogene segment. The sequenced sample was peripheral blood. The sequence was obtained from a woman of 80 years or more with active COVID-19. The CDR3 sequence: CASSPRKVVLAGYISTDTQYF. CDR3 bases: TGTGCCAGCAGCCCCCGGAAAGTGGTACTAGCGGGATACATTAGCACAGATACGCAGTATTTT.